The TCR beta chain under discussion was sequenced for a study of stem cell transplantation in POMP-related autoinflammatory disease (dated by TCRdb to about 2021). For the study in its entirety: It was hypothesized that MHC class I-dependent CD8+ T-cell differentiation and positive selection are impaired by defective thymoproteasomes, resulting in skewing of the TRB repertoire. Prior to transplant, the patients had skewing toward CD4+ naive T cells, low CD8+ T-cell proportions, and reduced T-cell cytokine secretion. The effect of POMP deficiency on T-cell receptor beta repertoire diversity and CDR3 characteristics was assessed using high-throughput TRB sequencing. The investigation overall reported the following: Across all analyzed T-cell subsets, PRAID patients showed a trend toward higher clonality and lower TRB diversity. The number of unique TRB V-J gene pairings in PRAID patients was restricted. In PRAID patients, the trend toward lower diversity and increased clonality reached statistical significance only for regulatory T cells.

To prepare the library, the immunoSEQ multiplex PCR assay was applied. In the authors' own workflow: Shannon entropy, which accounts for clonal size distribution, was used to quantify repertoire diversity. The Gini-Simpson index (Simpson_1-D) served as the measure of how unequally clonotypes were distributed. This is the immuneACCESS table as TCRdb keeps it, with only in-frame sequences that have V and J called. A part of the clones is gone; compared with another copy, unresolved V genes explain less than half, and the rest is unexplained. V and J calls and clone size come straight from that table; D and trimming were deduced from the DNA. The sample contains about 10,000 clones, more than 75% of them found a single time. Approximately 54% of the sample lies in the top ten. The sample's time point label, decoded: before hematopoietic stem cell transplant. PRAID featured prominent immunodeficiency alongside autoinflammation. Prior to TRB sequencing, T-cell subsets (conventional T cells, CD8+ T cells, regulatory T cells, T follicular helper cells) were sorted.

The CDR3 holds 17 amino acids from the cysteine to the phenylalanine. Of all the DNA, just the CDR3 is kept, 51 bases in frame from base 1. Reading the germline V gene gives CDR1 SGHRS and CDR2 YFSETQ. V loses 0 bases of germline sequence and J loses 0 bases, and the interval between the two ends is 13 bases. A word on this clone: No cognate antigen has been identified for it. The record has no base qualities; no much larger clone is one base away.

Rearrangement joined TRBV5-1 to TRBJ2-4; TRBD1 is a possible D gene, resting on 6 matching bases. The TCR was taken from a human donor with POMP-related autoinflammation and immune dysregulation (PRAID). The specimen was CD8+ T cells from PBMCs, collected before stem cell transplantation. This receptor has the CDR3 CASSLGWGHEAKNIQYF. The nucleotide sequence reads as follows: TGCGCCAGCAGCTTGGGATGGGGACATGAAGCCAAAAACATTCAGTACTTC.